These T cell receptor beta chains were read from a single sample in a study of control samples from healthy donors and cancer patients. This table comes from immunoSEQ multiplex PCR, and its TCRdb copy is limited to in-frame clones, with some not included. In the table there are some 120,000 clones, approximately 89% of which are singletons. Sequenced input: blood. These receptors originate from a young man in good health. Each CDR3 is given with its conserved first and last residue. D genes are given only for firm matches. Some rows have no size entry. The others give once, few or many, or a class for an expanded clone.

-	TRBJ2-3	TRBV6-5	TRBD1	TGTGCCAGCATCCACCTGGGGACAGCTTCAGATACGCAGTATTTT	CASIHLGTASDTQYF
-	TRBJ2-5	TRBV6-1	-	TGTGCCAGCAGTGAAGCCCAACTGCGGCAAGGAACCCAGTACTTC	CASSEAQLRQGTQYF
-	TRBJ2-7	TRBV5-6	TRBD2	TGTGCCAGCAGCTCCCTACGACTAGCGTCCGTCCACGAGCAGTACTTC	CASSSLRLASVHEQYF
-	TRBJ2-3	TRBV10-3	TRBD2	TGTGCCATCAGCGCCGGACTAGCGGGGGGAGTGGAAGATACGCAGTATTTT	CAISAGLAGGVEDTQYF
-	TRBJ1-1	TRBV4-1	-	TGCGCCAGCAGCCACATAGGACAGTTTGAAGCTTTCTTT	CASSHIGQFEAFF
few	TRBJ2-2	TRBV28	-	TGTGCCAGCAGGCACAGAAACACCGGGGAGCTGTTTTTT	CASRHRNTGELFF
-	TRBJ1-1	TRBV7-6	TRBD1	TGTGCCAGCAGCCCTTGGACAGGGGATCCAACTGAAGCTTTCTTT	CASSPWTGDPTEAFF
-	TRBJ1-2	TRBV19	-	TGTGCCAGTAGTATATTTTCTGGTGCGGGGCACGGCTACACCTTC	CASSIFSGAGHGYTF
-	TRBJ2-7	TRBV2	-	TGTGCCAGCAGTCAAGGGCCGCAACAGTACTTC	CASSQGPQQYF
-	TRBJ1-6	TRBV5-6	TRBD1	TGTGCCAGCAGCCCGTATGACAGGGAAAATTCACCCCTCCACTTT	CASSPYDRENSPLHF
-	TRBJ1-2	TRBV11-2	TRBD1	TGTGCCAGCAGTCGAGGGACAGCCTATGGCTACACCTTC	CASSRGTAYGYTF
-	TRBJ2-3	TRBV3-1/TRBV3-2	TRBD2	TGTGCCAGCAGCCAACGCGAGCGGGGGGGCACAGATACGCAGTATTTT	CASSQRERGGTDTQYF
-	TRBJ1-1	TRBV5-1	TRBD1	TGCGCCAGCAGCCCGCCGTCGACAGGGGGCAAGAACACTGAAGCTTTCTTT	CASSPPSTGGKNTEAFF
-	TRBJ2-5	TRBV27	TRBD2	TGTGCCAGCAGTTCCCTTTTAAACGGGGGGGAGACCCAGTACTTC	CASSSLLNGGETQYF
-	TRBJ1-1	TRBV12-3/TRBV12-4	-	TGTGCCAGCAGTTTGATGGGTGAAGCTTTCTTT	CASSLMGEAFF
-	TRBJ1-5	TRBV5-4	-	TGTGCCAGCAGCTTGTCTCAGGATCAGCCCCAGCATTTT	CASSLSQDQPQHF
once	TRBJ2-3	TRBV4-1	-	TGCGCCAGCAGCCAGGTTCTAGGGTCCGGAGATACGCAGTATTTT	CASSQVLGSGDTQYF
-	TRBJ1-1	TRBV15	-	TGTGCCACCAGCAGGGCGGGGCTTCTTGAGGATGCTGAAGCTTTCTTT	CATSRAGLLEDAEAFF
-	TRBJ1-6	TRBV6-6	-	TGTGCCAGCACGGGGAGGGGATCTAATTCACCCCTCCACTTT	CASTGRGSNSPLHF
-	TRBJ1-2	TRBV6-1	-	TGTGCCAGCAGTGAATGGCCTACCTATGGCTACACCTTC	CASSEWPTYGYTF
-	TRBJ2-7	TRBV3-1/TRBV3-2	-	TGTGCCAGCAGTCGCTGGGACGAGCAGTACTTC	CASSRWDEQYF
few	TRBJ2-7	TRBV7-9	-	TGTGCCAGCAGCCCGAGACAGGTAACCTACGAGCAGTACTTC	CASSPRQVTYEQYF
-	TRBJ2-1	TRBV5-1	-	TGCGCCAGCAGCCCATTAGCCCAGGGCGGGTACAATGAGCAGTTCTTC	CASSPLAQGGYNEQFF
-	TRBJ1-4	TRBV30	-	TGTGCCTGGAGGGGACGAGACGGTAATGAAAAACTGTTTTTT	CAWRGRDGNEKLFF
-	TRBJ1-1	TRBV30	-	TGTGCCTGGAGTAGGGTGAACACTGAAGCTTTCTTT	CAWSRVNTEAFF